One sample yielded the 28 T cell receptor beta chains listed below, sequenced in a study of CD8+ T cells in alopecia areata. cDNA serving as the sequencing template came from extracted, reverse transcribed RNA. Assay: immunoSEQ multiplex PCR; the TCRdb copy retains only in-frame clones and omits some. The sample records some 120,000 clones, over 55% being singletons. Documented treatment: oral pan-JAK inhibitor, 5-10 mg twice daily. This sample comprised CD4+ T cells sorted from blood, obtained at week 4, from a patient treated with tofacitinib. Source of these receptors: a human donor with alopecia areata.

The genes are TRBV9 and TRBJ1-2, with D maybe TRBD1 (6 bases). This CDR3 comprises 14 residues. V was trimmed by 0 bases and J by 3 bases, leaving 9 bases between them. Germline V lookup: CDR1 SGDLS, CDR2 YYNGEE. The DNA of the CDR3 is TGTGCCAGCAGCGTAGTGGACAGTTACTATGGCTACACCTTC. The encoded protein is CASSVVDSYYGYTF.

This clone came up once. The chain carries TRBV30 and TRBJ2-1; tentatively, D is TRBD2 (7 bases). Deletions cut 4 bases from V and 6 bases from J, with 22 bases between. Germline lookup yields CDR1 GTSNPN and CDR2 SVGIG (reference sequence). The CDR3 sequence is 16 residues long. CDR3 DNA sequence: TGTGCCTGGACCGTCCCGCCAGGGGAGGGCGGCAATGAGCAGTTCTTC. It encodes CAWTVPPGEGGNEQFF.

The genes are TRBV19 and TRBJ2-7; D not resolved. V lost 5 bases and J lost 7, with 12 bases in between. Germline V CDR1 and CDR2: LNHDA, SQIVND (reference sequence). This CDR3 spans 12 amino acids. Here the CDR3 DNA reads TGTGCCAGTAGTGGTGGTCCCTGGGAGCAGTACTTC. Translating it yields CASSGGPWEQYF. The full variable domain, its missing parts supplied by reference TRBV19 and TRBJ2-7, is DGGITQSPKYLFRKEGQNVTLSCEQNLNHDAMYWYRQDPGQGLRLIYYSQIVNDFQKGDIAEGYSVSREKKESFPLTVTSAQKNPTAFYLCASSGGPWEQYFGPGTRLTVT.

This clone occurred a few times. The rearrangement uses TRBV2 and TRBJ2-7; no clear D gene. V lost 6 bases, J lost 4 bases, and 10 bases lay in between. Germline CDR1 reads SNHLY; CDR2 reads FYNNEI. This CDR3 has 12 residues. CDR3 nucleotide sequence: TGTGCCAGCAGGAGCGAGAATTACGAGCAGTACTTC. The encoded protein is CASRSENYEQYF. Variable domain in full (rest from reference TRBV2 and TRBJ2-7): EPEVTQTPSHQVTQMGQEVILRCVPISNHLYFYWYRQILGQKVEFLVSFYNNEISEKSEIFDDQFSVERPDGSNFTLKIRSTKLEDSAMYFCASRSENYEQYFGPGTRLTVT.

The chain uses TRBV19 and TRBJ1-5; no reliable D call. Looked up from germline, CDR1 is LNHDA and CDR2 is SQIVND (reference sequence). CDR3 length equals 14 residues. Trimming pared 6 bases from V and 7 bases from J, leaving 16 bases between. The CDR3 is CASRPVRVEQPQHF. The CDR3 DNA follows: TGTGCCAGTAGACCAGTAAGGGTAGAACAGCCCCAGCATTTT.

The chain links TRBV7-2 to TRBJ1-5; D ambiguous. The length of the CDR3 is 13 residues. Germline V gene data show CDR1 as SGHTA and CDR2 as FQGNSA. The V end was cut by 8 bases, the J end by 2 bases, with 10 bases between. CDR3 loop: CASGGVGNQPQHF. The CDR3 DNA follows: TGTGCCAGCGGTGGGGTGGGCAATCAGCCCCAGCATTTT.

The chain joins TRBV6-1 to TRBJ1-6; unclear D gene. V lost 1 base and J lost 6, with 7 bases in between. This CDR3 is 14 amino acids long. Germline V gene data show CDR1 as MNHNS and CDR2 as SASEGT. CDR3 in DNA: TGTGCCAGCAGTGAAGTTCCGGTTAATTCACCCCTCCACTTT. It yields the protein CASSEVPVNSPLHF.

This chain connects TRBV30 to TRBJ2-6; D is ambiguous. Germline V gene data show CDR1 as GTSNPN and CDR2 as SVGIG (reference sequence). V lost 5 bases to trimming and J lost 2 bases, with 4 bases between them. The CDR3 spans 12 residues. CDR3 DNA: TGTGCCTGGGGAGCTGGGGCCAACGTCCTGACTTTC. It specifies CAWGAGANVLTF.

This clone turned up a few times. The chain uses TRBV7-8 and TRBJ2-1, with 7 bases fitting TRBD2. This CDR3 comprises 14 residues. The V gene end was trimmed by 3 bases and the J gene end by 4 bases; junction bases not matched to a gene: 3. Germline V CDR1 and CDR2: SGHVS, FQNEAQ. The CDR3 here is CASSFSGLYNEQFF. Written as DNA, the CDR3 is TGTGCCAGCAGCTTTTCGGGACTATACAATGAGCAGTTCTTC.

The J gene is TRBJ2-1, the V gene TRBV29-1; 7 positions match TRBD2. Germline loops: CDR1 SQVTM, CDR2 ANQGSEA. This CDR3 has 13 amino acids. With V trimmed by 5 bases and J by 0 bases, 1 base remained unmatched. In DNA form, the CDR3 reads TGCAGCGTTCAGCGGGGCTCCTACAATGAGCAGTTCTTC. Its translation: CSVQRGSYNEQFF.

V is TRBV7-9 and J is TRBJ1-1; D not certain. Looked up from germline, CDR1 is SEHNR and CDR2 is FQNEAQ (reference sequence). V was cut by 4 bases and J by 4 bases, with 10 bases left in between. This CDR3 spans 13 amino acids. CDR3: CASSYGGGTEAFF. CDR3 nucleotide sequence: TGTGCCAGCAGCTACGGCGGTGGCACTGAAGCTTTCTTT.

This clone has a handful of counts. V gene TRBV29-1 combines with J gene TRBJ2-7; 8 nucleotides line up with TRBD1. The CDR3 spans 11 residues. Germline CDR1 is SQVTM and CDR2 is ANQGSEA. With V trimmed by 7 bases and J by 6 bases, 5 bases remained unmatched. CDR3 in DNA: TGCAGCGCGGGGGACAGGCCCGAGCAGTACTTC. This gives the protein CSAGDRPEQYF.

The chain recombines TRBV6-5 with TRBJ1-2, with D unresolved. The V and J ends lost 6 bases and 7 bases respectively, with 9 bases between them. Per germline, CDR1 MNHEY and CDR2 SVGAGI. This CDR3 has 11 amino acids. In DNA, the CDR3 is TGTGCCAGCAGCGACAAGGCTGGCTACACCTTC. Its protein is CASSDKAGYTF.

The genes are TRBV7-6 and TRBJ1-4; 7 nucleotides match TRBD1. Per the germline V gene, CDR1 is SGHVS and CDR2 is FNYEAQ. With V trimmed by 5 bases and J by 3 bases, 6 bases remained unmatched. The CDR3 runs 15 residues. The CDR3 spells CASSALQGPNEKLFF. CDR3 bases: TGTGCCAGCAGCGCTTTACAGGGGCCTAATGAAAAACTGTTTTTT.

The chain has TRBV7-2 and TRBJ1-2; the D is unclear. CDR1 and CDR2 from the germline V gene are SGHTA and FQGNSA. The V end lost 5 bases, the J end lost 4 bases, and 17 bases lay between the germline ends. This CDR3 contains 15 residues. The CDR3 DNA reads TGTGCCAGCAGCCCGACCAGTCGGGGAGGCTATGGCTACACCTTC. As protein: CASSPTSRGGYGYTF. Combining the CDR3 with reference TRBV7-2 and TRBJ1-2 gives the whole variable domain GAGVSQSPSNKVTEKGKDVELRCDPISGHTALYWYRQSLGQGLEFLIYFQGNSAPDKSGLPSDRFSAERTGGSVSTLTIQRTQQEDSAVYLCASSPTSRGGYGYTFGSGTRLTVV.

This chain links TRBV15 with TRBJ1-1; possible D gene TRBD1, 6 bases. Germline V CDR1 and CDR2: LNHNV, YYDKDF (reference sequence). The CDR3 totals 13 residues. Trimming removed 4 bases at V and 8 bases at J, with 14 bases between. The CDR3 loop reads CATSIKQGGEAFF. For the CDR3, the DNA is TGTGCCACCAGCATAAAACAGGGCGGGGAAGCTTTCTTT.

The chain carries TRBV6-6 and TRBJ2-7; D gene unclear. Germline CDR1 MNHNY, CDR2 SVGAGI (reference sequence). Trimming removed 0 bases at V and 4 bases at J, with 4 bases between. The CDR3 loop spans 12 amino acids. In nucleotides, the CDR3 is TGTGCCAGCAGTTACTCCCCGTACGAGCAGTACTTC. It translates to CASSYSPYEQYF.

This sequence joins TRBV7-9 and TRBJ1-1, with D maybe TRBD1 (6 bases). Deletions cut 4 bases from V and 6 bases from J, with 21 bases between. Germline CDR1 reads SEHNR; CDR2 reads FQNEAQ (reference sequence). CDR3 length equals 16 residues. Written as DNA, the CDR3 is TGTGCCAGCAGCTCCTCAACAGGGACGAGTGCCTCTGAAGCTTTCTTT. Translating gives CASSSSTGTSASEAFF. Full variable domain (rest looked up from reference TRBV7-9 and TRBJ1-1): DTGVSQNPRHKITKRGQNVTFRCDPISEHNRLYWYRQTLGQGPEFLTYFQNEAQLEKSRLLSDRFSAERPKGSFSTLEIQRTEQGDSAMYLCASSSSTGTSASEAFFGQGTRLTVV.

This clone has a handful of counts. J is TRBJ2-3 and V is TRBV25-1; no reliable D call. CDR1 MGHDK and CDR2 SYGVNS come from the germline V gene. The CDR3 loop spans 13 amino acids. Trimming took off 0 bases at V and 4 bases at J, with 5 bases between the two ends. The DNA of the CDR3 is TGTGCCAGCAGTGAATACTTTCCAGATACGCAGTATTTT. It codes for CASSEYFPDTQYF. Drawing the rest from reference TRBV25-1 and TRBJ2-3, the complete variable domain is EADIYQTPRYLVIGTGKKITLECSQTMGHDKMYWYQQDPGMELHLIHYSYGVNSTEKGDLSSESTVSRIRTEHFPLTLESARPSHTSQYLCASSEYFPDTQYFGPGTRLTVL.

V and J are TRBV30 and TRBJ1-2; 7 bases align to TRBD1. This CDR3 region has 13 residues. Germline values: CDR1 GTSNPN, CDR2 SVGIG (reference sequence). The V and J ends lost 0 bases and 7 bases, in that order; junction bases with no gene match: 5. The chain's CDR3 is CAWSVDRAGGYTF. Here the CDR3 DNA reads TGTGCCTGGAGTGTAGACAGGGCTGGTGGCTACACCTTC.

The V gene is TRBV15, the J gene TRBJ2-7; D might be TRBD1 (5 bases). Trimming shortened V by 3 bases and J by 5 bases, and 14 bases separated the two germline ends. This CDR3 spans 14 amino acids. Germline lookup yields CDR1 LNHNV and CDR2 YYDKDF (reference sequence). The CDR3 sequence is CATSRDLGDDEQYF. CDR3 bases: TGTGCCACCAGCAGGGACCTAGGGGATGACGAGCAGTACTTC. Variable domain in full (rest from reference TRBV15 and TRBJ2-7): DAMVIQNPRYQVTQFGKPVTLSCSQTLNHNVMYWYQQKSSQAPKLLFHYYDKDFNNEADTPDNFQSRRPNTSFCFLDIRSPGLGDTAMYLCATSRDLGDDEQYFGPGTRLTVT.

The chain joins TRBV30 to TRBJ2-5; 9 bases are shared with TRBD2. From germline, CDR1 is GTSNPN and CDR2 SVGIG (reference sequence). The J segment lost 5 bases and the V segment lost 0 bases, leaving 7 bases of the junction unmatched. The CDR3 spans 15 residues. In DNA form, the CDR3 reads TGTGCCTGGAGTGTATTAGCGGGAGATGGGGAGACCCAGTACTTC. It specifies CAWSVLAGDGETQYF.

The V gene is TRBV19, the J gene TRBJ2-7; 8 bases are a match to TRBD1. Looked up from germline, CDR1 is LNHDA and CDR2 is SQIVND (reference sequence). Unmatched junction bases numbered 8, after V lost 3 bases and J lost 7 bases. This CDR3 region has 14 residues. Here the CDR3 DNA reads TGTGCCAGTAGTATTCGGGACAGGTCTGGAGAGCAGTACTTC. Translated: CASSIRDRSGEQYF.

V and J are TRBV5-1 and TRBJ2-7; possible D gene TRBD1, 7 bases. The germline V gene encodes CDR1 SGHRS and CDR2 YFSETQ. This CDR3 comprises 14 residues. V gave up 4 bases and J gave up 0 bases, with 11 bases separating them. CDR3 residues: CASSAGQLSYEQYF. The CDR3 DNA follows: TGCGCCAGCAGCGCGGGACAGCTCTCCTACGAGCAGTACTTC.

This clone was counted between two and nine times. The CDR3 bases are TGTGCCACCAGCAGAGATCGGCCAGGGAGCTCCTATAATTCACCCCTCCACTTT. Its translation: CATSRDRPGSSYNSPLHF. J is TRBJ1-6 and V is TRBV15; D may be TRBD1 (5 bases). The germline CDR1 and CDR2 sequences are LNHNV and YYDKDF (reference sequence). Trimming pared 0 bases from V and 0 bases from J, leaving 12 bases between. The CDR3 extends over 18 amino acids.

This clone was found a few times. Other DNA sequences in this specimen translate into the identical CDR3. The chain uses TRBV30 and TRBJ1-5; no clear D. Trimming removed 5 bases at V and 2 bases at J, with 10 bases between. The V gene's germline CDR1 is GTSNPN and CDR2 SVGIG (reference sequence). The CDR3 has 13 residues. In nucleotides, the CDR3 is TGTGCCTGGGGAGGAGGAGGCAATCAGCCCCAGCATTTT. It yields the protein CAWGGGGNQPQHF.

This clone was seen only once. This sequence joins TRBV5-1 and TRBJ2-6, with 7 bases that match TRBD2. The V segment lost 1 base and the J segment 2 bases; nucleotides outside the gene matches: 0. Germline V gives CDR1 SGHRS, CDR2 YFSETQ. The CDR3 is made up of 15 amino acids. The chain's CDR3 is CASSLRGAGANVLTF. CDR3 coding DNA: TGCGCCAGCAGCTTGCGGGGGGCTGGGGCCAACGTCCTGACTTTC.

CDR3 DNA sequence: TGTGCCAGCACCGGAGAGACCCAGTACTTC. Translated, it gives CASTGETQYF. V and J are TRBV6-5 and TRBJ2-5; no reliable D call. Per germline, CDR1 MNHEY and CDR2 SVGAGI. Trimming took off 7 bases at V and 4 bases at J, with 4 bases between the two ends. The CDR3 totals 10 residues.